This T cell receptor beta chain was recorded in a study of shared clonotypes between healthy human individuals. Study outcomes and limitations: Rarefaction showed that sequencing of sorted subsets was incomplete (despite large depth). The researchers took only blood, and tissue repertoires probably look different. Generally, naive subsets (rather than memory subsets) showed larger estimated richness.

Comment on this clone: The antigen remains unidentified.

Deep was the level at which the assay was run. Profiling relied on immunoSEQ multiplex PCR, and the TCRdb table lists in-frame clones only, not all of them. Here the sample spans roughly 2.5 million clones, more than 80% being singletons. The sequenced material came from naive CD4+ T cells sorted from blood. The subset is: CD45RA+ positively selected. The TCR sequence derives from a man aged 18-30 years in good health.

CDR3 DNA: TGCGCCAGCAGCGAGGGAGTCTACAATGAGCAGTTCTTC. This translates into CASSEGVYNEQFF. The rearrangement uses TRBV5-1 and TRBJ2-1; TRBD2 might be the D (5 bases). Germline loops: CDR1 SGHRS, CDR2 YFSETQ. This CDR3 is built from 13 residues. The V gene lost 4 bases and the J gene lost 3 bases, with 8 bases spanning the gap.